This T cell receptor (beta chain) was recorded in a study of cytomegalovirus exposure and HLA in healthy donors (dated by TCRdb to the late 2010s). At the level of the whole study: In an earlier analysis of several hundred of the donors, roughly 300 Gb of sequence data and 117 million unique TCR beta sequences from 150 million to 200 million T cells were reported. In addition to the first cohort of roughly 700 subjects, a separate validation cohort of approximately 120 different subjects was used. A later genetic analysis took genome-wide SNP genotypes for about 55% of the 666 donors and used that subset as a discovery cohort. To study patterns of TCR occurrence, a later analysis re-analyzed previously published TCR beta repertoires from 666 donors and added high-resolution HLA genotyping. Typing coverage differed by locus: A, B, C, DRB1 and DQB1 were typed in about 620-640 donors, DQA1 in about 550, DPA1 in 600 to 610, and DPB1 in around 490. An earlier analysis of 587 of the donors used high-throughput TCR beta sequencing to judge whether each TCR beta V gene segment behaved as functional or pseudogenic. Four or five DR-DQ haplotypes were handled as single units for association and clustering because linkage in the cohort was strong. The study profiled the T cell repertoires of 666 subjects by immunosequencing and related them to cytomegalovirus serostatus. Rather than using new phenotypic data, the later analysis identified candidate immune exposures from TCR beta sequences and from how often those sequences occurred across donors. The study was designed to test whether signatures of past pathogen exposure could be identified by cataloging public T cell receptors. Alongside the repertoire data, information on donor age, sex, ethnicity and CMV serostatus was compiled. Every discovery cohort repertoire had been produced on one sequencing platform. The study combined high-throughput TCR immunosequencing, statistical association of individual TCRs with disease status, and machine learning to predict cytomegalovirus infection status. Of the roughly 400 genotyped donors, approximately 83% fell in the genetic ancestry cluster associated with self-reported Caucasian donors. An early release covering roughly 600 HLA-typed donors comprised about 300 gigabases of sequencing data and around 80 million unique TCR sequences. Across 300 to 500 genotyped donors of the cohort, an average of about 220,000 unique TCR beta nucleotide sequences per donor were sequenced, and approximately 17% of those sequences were non-productive. HLA typing included class I and class II loci at four-digit resolution. Overall results and qualifications from the work: The authors suggested that the approach could potentially be extended to other disease states and immunological phenotypes. In a later analysis, most CMV-associated TCR beta chains were found to appear HLA-restricted, with HLA associations seemingly driven largely by CMV exposure. Some IMGT-functional V segments, including TRBV6-2 and TRBV6-3, could not be told apart with the 87-base-pair reads, so those segments were excluded. The sequencing pipeline was judged likely to have produced a cluster of highly shared sequence variants as a technical artifact. The earlier analysis of some 540 of the donors excluded some 15 rarely observed V segments, including chromosome 9 orphons, because counts were too low. CMV serostatus was the only immune exposure information available for the cohort. In the study, about 150 TCR beta chains were listed as associated with cytomegalovirus. Because HLA typing was missing for some donors at each locus, association tests included only the typed subset. A further reported finding was that TCR beta sequences accurately predicted the HLA-A and HLA-B alleles for most subjects in the first cohort. A later genetic analysis reported fewer N-insertions in productive TCRs among donors in an Asian-associated ancestry cluster than the approximately 700-donor mean. A few of the identified cytomegalovirus-associated TCR beta chains were confirmed in vitro to be specific for cytomegalovirus antigens. A later analysis found that TCR association rates varied across HLA loci, with DRB1 alleles showing the most associated TCRs and HLA-C alleles the fewest. Strong co-occurrence of HLA alleles, especially DR and DQ, made assigning TCR associations to individual alleles difficult. According to a later analysis, parvovirus B19, influenza, CMV and Epstein-Barr virus appeared linked to several top co-occurrence clusters. Cytomegalovirus status was reported to be diagnosed by the classifier with high specificity and sensitivity in both the original and validation cohorts. Correlated functional status among segregating V segments might reflect linkage disequilibrium, but an unknown experimental factor could not be ruled out. A later analysis associated 15,000 to 20,000 TCR beta sequences with specific HLA alleles at a false discovery rate of 0.05. In a later genetic analysis, a missense DCLRE1C variant was associated with V-gene and J-gene trimming of TCR beta chains, and the association was replicated in an independent cohort. A later analysis found that HLA-associated TCR beta chains were more clonally expanded and had lower generation probabilities than equally common non-associated chains. Presence/absence analyses assumed roughly uniform sequencing depth across donors, an assumption that may not hold. The cohort was sequenced for TCR beta chains only, and without alpha or paired-chain data the features that could be detected were limited. Broadly in line with IMGT annotations, most TCR beta V segments showed up in productive rearrangements about 90% or about 30% of the time in an earlier analysis of several hundred of the donors. Most TCR sequences were seen in very few donors, while some public TCRs were found in many individuals.

According to the germline V gene, CDR1 reads MNHNS and CDR2 reads SASEGT. The CDR3 holds 13 amino acids from the cysteine to the phenylalanine. Only the CDR3 DNA is retained, 39 bases long and in frame from the first base. At the junction V is shortened by 7 bases and J by 2 bases, with 8 bases in between. Library method: the immunoSEQ multiplex PCR assay. For the multiplex PCR, a mixture combining 60 forward primers for TCR Vbeta segments and 13 reverse primers for TCR Jbeta segments was used. The CDR3 region of rearranged TCR beta genes was amplified from genomic DNA with a multiplex PCR assay. The Illumina HiSeq System was used to sequence the amplified TCR beta libraries as 87-base-pair reads. Regarding the original processing steps: Across the 600 to 700 repertoires, a later analysis counted 75 million to 90 million unique TCR beta chains, roughly 11 million of which were shared by at least two donors. To remove PCR and sequencing errors, raw reads were error-corrected and collapsed into unique sequences using a nearest-neighbor algorithm that merged closely related sequences. Alignment of CDR3 sequences to IMGT reference sequences was used to assign V, D and J gene segments. For a sequence to be retained, a match of at least six nucleotides to both a V gene segment and a J gene segment was required. Rearrangements were classified as productive when the CDR3 lacked stop codons and remained in frame with V and J, and all other rearrangements were classified as non-productive. Following IMGT convention, CDR3 was defined as the stretch from the second conserved V-encoded cysteine up to the conserved J-encoded phenylalanine. The earlier analysis of fewer than 700 of the donors excluded sequences that lacked an unambiguous match to a single V gene segment. In an earlier analysis of approximately 590 of the donors, V segments were called functional above 56.7% productive rearrangements and were called segregating when the between-donor standard deviation exceeded 5%. A statistical classification framework was built to diagnose cytomegalovirus status from the catalog of TCR beta chain sequences. In a later analysis, V and J genes were assigned by comparing TCR nucleotide sequences against IMGT/GENE-DB human TR gene sequences. The TCRdist pipeline was used in a later analysis to assign CDR3 sequences and most-parsimonious VDJ recombination scenarios. A later analysis defined each TCR beta chain by its CDR3 amino acid sequence plus V-gene family, and excluded reads lacking a unique V-gene family. A later analysis removed roughly 590 highly shared, low-generation-probability nucleotide sequences to deal with suspected cross-contamination and a sequencing artifact. A later analysis calculated a clonal expansion index for each public chain from normalized within-repertoire ranks of inferred template counts. In a later analysis, generation probabilities were computed with a VDJ recombination model fitted to out-of-frame rearrangements, and the resulting probabilities were checked against IGoR. In a later analysis, hypergeometric tests were used to score TCR-TCR, TCR-HLA and TCR-CMV co-occurrence, with a repertoire-size bias correction applied to TCR pairs. A later analysis estimated false discovery rates by permuting HLA or CMV assignments 20 times. A later analysis grouped co-occurring TCRs with DBSCAN, adding TCRdist sequence similarity when clustering within HLA-allele-positive subsets. For co-occurrence clustering, repertoires with fewer than 30,000 or more than 120,000 public chains were excluded, along with a handful of repertoires with anomalous nucleotide sharing. Sourced from immuneACCESS, this table was stored by TCRdb with only in-frame sequences that have V and J called. A share of the clones is absent; for the studies checked, an unresolved V gene accounts for under half, and the remainder has no known explanation. That table furnishes V, J and clone size, whereas the DNA furnished D and trimming. The sample table holds about 200,000 clones, of which 12% were seen once. 7.8% of the sample is in the top ten clones.

The cohort comprised around 690 healthy bone marrow donors. Cohort members were all nominally healthy when sampled, although unrecorded immune exposures were likely present. The donor tested CMV seropositive and was one of the 289 seropositive cohort members. A peripheral blood sample was provided by each donor, and peripheral blood mononuclear cells were used for TCR beta sequencing. The Qiagen DNeasy Blood Extraction Kit was used to extract genomic DNA from the blood cell samples. This clone was seen a few times. It has no known antigen specificity. No clone much larger than this one lies a single base away; base qualities are absent.

The source is a man aged 45-65 years in good health and CMV-seropositive. Sample: PBMCs. The V and J segments used are TRBV6-1 and TRBJ2-2; TRBD1 might be the D gene, on 5 matching bases. In nucleotide form, the sequence is TGTGCCAGCATTCAGGGCAACACCGGGGAGCTGTTTTTT. Its coded protein is CASIQGNTGELFF.